The sequence of this T cell receptor (beta chain) was determined in a study of T cells in Graves' hyperthyroidism and ophthalmopathy. Trimming removed 0 bases from V and 1 base from J, with 7 bases in between. Germline CDR1 GTSNPN, CDR2 SVGIG (reference sequence). This CDR3 spans 14 amino acids. RNA transcripts served as the template for amplifying TCR beta CDR3 regions. The TCR CDR3 was amplified in a first-round RT-PCR using the HTBI primer set. Via MiXCR, TCRdb re-called the multiplex PCR reads, giving one row per CDR3 protein. Of approximately 400,000 distinct CDR3 sequences in the sample, roughly 15% were seen once.

The V call is TRBV30, the J call TRBJ2-1; D is unresolved. The sequenced sample consisted of blood. This receptor was taken from a woman in her 30s with Graves' ophthalmopathy. This chain's CDR3 is CAWSVPGSYNEQFF. In DNA form, the CDR3 reads TGTGCCTGGAGTGTACCTGGTTCCTACAATGAGCAGTTCTTC.